The 24 T cell receptor beta chains listed next were all sequenced from one sample in a study of CD8+ T cells in alopecia areata. Pooled cells of cutaneous lymph node origin were sorted on CD4, CD8alpha, NKG2D, NKG2ACE and other markers. Once RNA had been extracted, it was reverse transcribed into cDNA to act as the sequencing template. TCRdb's copy holds only in-frame clones and misses some; the assay was immunoSEQ multiplex PCR. The sample shows roughly 260,000 clones, none of them appearing just once. Sequences were obtained from CD4+ T cells sorted from a lymph node. These receptors all come from a C3H/HeJ mouse with alopecia areata. MHC haplotype here: H2-k.

About this clone: Gene and germline names: mouse. The read terminates 4 residues ahead of where the CDR3 ends, so the germline J gene completes it. The genes are TRBV13-2 and TRBJ2-4, with TRBD2 matching 9 bases. Germline V gene data show CDR1 as NNHNN and CDR2 as SYGAGS (reference sequence). CDR3 length: 12 amino acids. The CDR3 bases that were read are TGTGCCACCGAGACTGGGGGCAAC. Encoded protein: CATETGGN. In full, the CDR3 reads CATETGGNTLYF.

A note on this clone: Gene names follow the mouse nomenclature. The CDR3 extends 4 residues past the end of the read, so its final part is completed from the germline J gene. The chain is built from TRBV5 and TRBJ2-3, with 8 bases lining up with TRBD2. This CDR3 is 16 amino acids long. CDR1 is LGHNA, CDR2 YNLKQL, per germline (reference sequence). The ends lost 4 bases at V and 0 bases at J; junction bases unmatched: 6. The sequenced part of the CDR3 DNA is TGTGCCAGCAGCCCCCGACTGGGGTCTAGTGCAGAA. Its translation: CASSPRLGSSAE. The whole CDR3 protein reads CASSPRLGSSAETLYF.

Notes on this clone: Mouse names are used for the genes. The CDR3 goes on 4 residues after the read ends, and that part is filled in from the germline J gene. Other DNA sequences in the same sample also yield this CDR3. The chain has TRBV19 and TRBJ2-1, with no clear D. Trimming took off 1 base at V and 1 base at J, with 6 bases between the two ends. The germline V gene encodes CDR1 FNHDT and CDR2 SITEND (reference sequence). CDR3 length equals 14 residues. The sequenced CDR3 bases are TGTGCCAGCAGTATACCAGGCAACTATGCT. This translates into CASSIPGNYA. The CDR3 as a whole reads CASSIPGNYAEQFF.

This clone was recorded a few times. Gene names follow the mouse nomenclature. The sequenced part of the CDR3 DNA is TGTGCCAGCACCCCGGACAGCTAT. This sequence encodes CASTPDSY. The full CDR3 protein is CASTPDSYEQYF. This chain uses TRBV19 with TRBJ2-7, with a weak D call TRBD1 (6 bases). The read stops 4 residues short of the end of the CDR3; the missing end is completed from the germline J gene. V was clipped by 6 bases and J by 3 bases, with 10 bases between them. The germline CDR1 and CDR2 sequences are FNHDT and SITEND (reference sequence). The CDR3 length is 12 residues.

This clone appeared a few times. Genes and germline come from the mouse. The sequenced CDR3 bases are TGTGCCAGCGGTGAGGGACAGGCAGAA. This translates into CASGEGQAE. The entire CDR3 is CASGEGQAETLYF. The chain carries TRBV13-2 and TRBJ2-3, with 7 positions matching TRBD1. The read stops 4 residues short of the end of the CDR3; the missing end is completed from the germline J gene. The germline V gene has CDR1 NNHNN and CDR2 SYGAGS (reference sequence). V shed 2 bases, J shed 3 bases, and the junction held 0 bases outside the gene matches. The CDR3 consists of 13 residues.

As to this clone: These gene names are mouse names. The read ends 4 residues early relative to the CDR3; the germline J gene fills the gap. V is TRBV29 and J is TRBJ2-3, with 9 bases fitting TRBD2. This CDR3 region has 15 residues. Looked up from germline, CDR1 is MSHET and CDR2 is SYDVDS. The V segment lost 6 bases and the J segment 0 bases; nucleotides outside the gene matches: 4. The covered CDR3 bases are TGTGCTAGCAGAACTGGGGGGACTAGTGCAGAA. It encodes CASRTGGTSAE. The CDR3 in its entirety is CASRTGGTSAETLYF.

This clone was recorded a few times. Gene names denote mouse genes. The read ends 4 residues before the CDR3 terminus; that terminus is restored from the germline J gene. This rearrangement joins TRBV13-3 to TRBJ2-1; 10 bases fit TRBD2. This CDR3 spans 14 amino acids. Germline assignment: CDR1 NNHDY and CDR2 SYVADS. V was clipped by 6 bases and J by 6 bases; unmatched bases: 6. The DNA read from the CDR3 is TGTGCCAGCAATGGCCTGGGGGGGCTTGCT. Encoded protein: CASNGLGGLA. The complete CDR3 sequence is CASNGLGGLAEQFF.

Comments on this clone: The gene names here belong to mouse. The read stops 4 residues short of the end of the CDR3; the missing end is completed from the germline J gene. V usage is TRBV1 and J usage is TRBJ2-2; D may be TRBD1 (6 bases). The V gene's germline CDR1 is NSQYPW and CDR2 LRSPGD (reference sequence). This CDR3 has 13 amino acids. CDR3 region: CTCSDRDGGQLYF. The sequenced part of the CDR3 DNA is TGCACCTGCAGTGACAGGGACGGCGGG.

Remarks on this clone: Gene names and germline match the mouse. The CDR3 extends 4 residues past the end of the read, so its final part is completed from the germline J gene. The chain links TRBV19 to TRBJ2-1; 7 nucleotides agree with TRBD1. The CDR3 extends over 13 amino acids. Germline values: CDR1 FNHDT, CDR2 SITEND (reference sequence). The J segment lost 2 bases and the V segment lost 4 bases, leaving 0 bases of the junction unmatched. The part of the CDR3 DNA that was read is TGTGCCAGCAGTCAGGGGGACTATGCT. It codes for CASSQGDYA. Given in full, the CDR3 is CASSQGDYAEQFF.

Comments on this clone: Genes here carry mouse names. The CDR3 extends 4 residues past the end of the read, so its final part is completed from the germline J gene. This sequence joins TRBV1 and TRBJ1-2, with TRBD1 matching 8 bases. This CDR3 spans 14 amino acids. The germline V gene has CDR1 NSQYPW and CDR2 LRSPGD (reference sequence). With V trimmed by 7 bases and J by 0 bases, 4 bases remained unmatched. CDR3 residues: CTCKGTGSNSDYTF. The part of the CDR3 DNA that was read is TGCACCTGCAAGGGGACAGGATCAAACTCC.

Turning to this clone: Gene names follow the mouse nomenclature. The read comes to an end 4 residues before the CDR3 does, leaving the germline J gene to fill in the end. V and J are TRBV1 and TRBJ1-2, with TRBD1 as a possible D gene (5 bases). Germline CDR1 NSQYPW, CDR2 LRSPGD (reference sequence). The ends were cut back, 2 bases at V and 4 bases at J, with 8 bases in the middle. CDR3 length: 13 residues. The sequenced CDR3 bases are TGCACCTGCAGTGCACCAGGGAGCTCC. Translated, it gives CTCSAPGSS. The whole CDR3 protein is CTCSAPGSSDYTF.

In this sample, this clone turned up a few times. Gene names and germline refer to mouse. The observed sequence ends 3 residues before the CDR3 terminus, with the missing tail filled in from the germline J gene. V usage is TRBV13-1 and J usage is TRBJ1-6, with D possibly matching TRBD1 (6 bases). TRBJ1-6 is an open reading frame whose function is uncertain. V lost 4 bases and J lost 3, with 11 bases in between. The germline gives CDR1 NSHNY, CDR2 SYGAGN. The CDR3 is 15 amino acids. The DNA read from the CDR3 is TGTGCCAGCAGTAAGGGACAAAACTATAATTCGCCC. Translation: CASSKGQNYNSP. The whole CDR3 protein reads CASSKGQNYNSPLYF.

A remark on this clone: Gene names are mouse gene names. The observed sequence ends 4 residues before the CDR3 terminus, with the missing tail filled in from the germline J gene. The chain links TRBV5 to TRBJ2-5; 8 bases line up with TRBD2. V dropped 3 bases and J dropped 0; count of bases not matched to a gene: 2. The CDR3 loop spans 15 amino acids. CDR1 and CDR2 from the germline V gene are LGHNA and YNLKQL (reference sequence). The CDR3 DNA, read in part, is TGTGCCAGCAGCCAGATGGGGGGGAACCAAGAC. It specifies CASSQMGGNQD. The full CDR3 reads CASSQMGGNQDTQYF.

About this clone itself: Gene names and germline refer to mouse. The read terminates 4 residues ahead of where the CDR3 ends, so the germline J gene completes it. V and J are TRBV19 and TRBJ1-1, with D uncertain. Trimming cost V 2 bases and J 0 bases, with 8 bases left between them. This CDR3 spans 14 amino acids. Germline V gene lookup returns CDR1 FNHDT and CDR2 SITEND (reference sequence). Here the CDR3 reads CASSITASNTEVFF. The part of the CDR3 DNA that was read is TGTGCCAGCAGTATCACAGCTTCAAACACA.

This clone was observed a handful of times. Genes here carry mouse names. Partial CDR3 DNA: TGTGCCAGCAGTTGGGACAGGAGGGCAGGGAACACA. Protein sequence: CASSWDRRAGNT. The complete CDR3 protein is CASSWDRRAGNTEVFF. The rearrangement uses TRBV19 and TRBJ1-1, with 8 bases lining up with TRBD1. The read finishes 4 residues shy of the CDR3 end, and the germline J gene is used to complete it. The CDR3 is 16 amino acids. Germline V gene sequence: CDR1 FNHDT, CDR2 SITEND (reference sequence). The junction had 9 bases not matched to a gene; V was cut back by 4 bases and J by 1 base.

This clone was observed a few times. Gene names and germline refer to mouse. From the germline J gene comes the end of the CDR3, since the read stops 4 residues before it. The rearrangement uses TRBV13-1 and TRBJ2-7; tentatively, D is TRBD2 (6 bases). The germline V gene has CDR1 NSHNY and CDR2 SYGAGN. Trimming cost V 3 bases and J 3 bases, with 7 bases left between them. The CDR3 loop spans 12 amino acids. Here the CDR3 reads CASSGGDYEQYF. Incomplete CDR3 DNA: TGTGCCAGCAGTGGGGGGGACTAT.

This clone has more than one count but fewer than ten. Gene names are the mouse ones. The read falls 4 residues short of the CDR3 end, and the missing part is taken from the germline J gene. The chain uses TRBV19 and TRBJ1-1, with a possible D match to TRBD1 (6 bases). The CDR3 is made up of 15 amino acids. Germline CDR1 is FNHDT and CDR2 is SITEND (reference sequence). The germline V and J ends were trimmed by 0 bases and 1 base, with 10 bases remaining between them. CDR3 in amino acids: CASSIADRKNTEVFF. The part of the CDR3 DNA that was read is TGTGCCAGCAGTATAGCGGACAGAAAAAACACA.

In regard to this clone: Genes and germline come from the mouse. The missing CDR3 end, 4 residues past where the read stops, is filled in from the germline J gene. The same CDR3 can be traced to other DNA sequences in this sample. The V call is TRBV31, the J call TRBJ2-5; 7 bases map to TRBD1. Per germline, CDR1 GKSSPN and CDR2 SITVG. This CDR3 has 13 residues. The DNA read from the CDR3 is TGTGCCTGGAGTCTGCAGGGGGAAGAC. As protein: CAWSLQGED. The CDR3 in full is CAWSLQGEDTQYF.

This clone was counted a few times. Gene labels here are mouse ones. Within the sample, other DNA sequences also encode this same CDR3. CDR3 region: CASGDAGDWGYEQYF. CDR3 DNA, as far as it was read: TGTGCCAGCGGTGATGCTGGGGACTGGGGGTAT. The chain uses TRBV13-2 and TRBJ2-7, with TRBD2 matching 11 bases. Read sequence stops 4 residues before the CDR3 end, and the germline J gene provides the missing end. The germline gives CDR1 NNHNN, CDR2 SYGAGS (reference sequence). This CDR3 has 15 residues.

This clone showed up just a few times. Mouse gene names and germline throughout. The read falls 4 residues short of the CDR3 end, and the missing part is taken from the germline J gene. V usage is TRBV19 and J usage is TRBJ1-1; tentatively, D is TRBD1 (5 bases). The CDR3 is 15 residues long. Germline V gene data show CDR1 as FNHDT and CDR2 as SITEND (reference sequence). V lost 1 base to trimming and J lost 3 bases, with 13 bases between them. Incomplete CDR3 DNA: TGTGCCAGCAGTATACAGGGAATGAGGGACACA. Translating gives CASSIQGMRDT. The complete CDR3 protein is CASSIQGMRDTEVFF.

This clone was seen a handful of times. Genes here carry mouse names. The read gets to within 3 residues of the CDR3 end, and the germline J gene fills in the rest. The chain recombines TRBV5 with TRBJ1-6, with D uncertain. TRBJ1-6 is known as an ORF, though its function is uncertain. This CDR3 comprises 13 residues. V lost 5 bases, J lost 7 bases, and 9 bases lay in between. Germline V gives CDR1 LGHNA, CDR2 YNLKQL (reference sequence). CDR3 DNA (partial): TGTGCCAGCAGCTCATTAGGGAATTCGCCC. Protein: CASSSLGNSP. The CDR3 in full is CASSSLGNSPLYF.

Notes on this clone: Genes and germline come from the mouse. The sequence runs out 3 residues before the end of the CDR3; the remainder is reconstructed from the germline J gene. The chain combines TRBV5 with TRBJ1-6; perhaps TRBD1 as D (5 bases). TRBJ1-6 is reported as an ORF; its role is uncertain. The CDR3 extends over 16 amino acids. V was clipped by 4 bases and J by 4 bases, with 14 bases between them. From germline, CDR1 is LGHNA and CDR2 YNLKQL (reference sequence). The CDR3 is CASSPSRVSYNSPLYF. The sequenced part of the CDR3 DNA is TGTGCCAGCAGCCCCTCCAGGGTTTCTTATAATTCGCCC.

This clone has a handful of counts. A read error may be the cause here, since a much bigger clone is one base away. The gene names given are mouse names. The same CDR3 is also encoded by other DNA sequences in this sample. CDR3 sequence: CASSRTGEDTQYF. The part of the CDR3 DNA that was read is TGTGCCAGCAGTAGGACTGGGGAAGAC. The genes are TRBV19 and TRBJ2-5; TRBD2 aligns across 9 bases. The read terminates 4 residues ahead of where the CDR3 ends, so the germline J gene completes it. Germline V gene lookup returns CDR1 FNHDT and CDR2 SITEND (reference sequence). The CDR3 spans 13 residues. Variable domain in full (rest from reference TRBV19 and TRBJ2-5): GGIITQTPKFLIGQEGQKLTLKCQQNFNHDTMYWYRQDSGKGLRLIYYSITENDLQKGDLSEGYDASREKKSSFSLTVTSAQKNEMAVFLCASSRTGEDTQYFGPGTRLLVL.

In the case of this clone: Genes and germline are mouse. Incomplete CDR3 DNA: TGTGCTAGCATCGGGACTGGGGGGAGGATTTCGCAAGAC. It yields the protein CASIGTGGRISQD. The whole CDR3 sequence reads CASIGTGGRISQDTQYF. The J gene is TRBJ2-5, the V gene TRBV17; 12 bases map to TRBD2. The read terminates 4 residues before the CDR3 end, so the remaining end is supplied by the germline J gene. The junction had 11 bases not matched to a gene; V was cut back by 7 bases and J by 3 bases. CDR1 and CDR2 (germline): MNHDT, YYDKIL. The CDR3 extends over 17 amino acids.